This T cell receptor beta chain originates from a study of shared clonotypes between healthy human individuals. General observations from the study: Larger richness was generally estimated for naive than memory subsets. A reduction in generation probabilities was seen for non-shared clonotypes relative to those shared by all four donors. The small donor group covered limited genetic and exposure diversity. Naive CD4 clonotypes were shared across a handful of donors at about 5.3%.

Sequencing was performed with immunoSEQ multiplex PCR; in TCRdb, only in-frame clones are kept and a portion is missing. The sample holds about 2.1 million clones, about 93% seen once. As defined, naive CD8 cells were CD45RO-negative and positively selected for CCR7, with terminally differentiated effector memory CD45RA+ cells excluded. The germline V gene encodes CDR1 MGHRA and CDR2 YSYEKL. Trimming pared 2 bases from V and 4 bases from J, leaving 11 bases between. This CDR3 contains 15 residues. This clone was detected a few times. The antigen remains unidentified. The chain combines TRBV4-1 with TRBJ2-2; D unresolved. Material: naive CD8+ T cells from PBMCs. This sequence originates from a man younger than 30 in good health. Some clones in this sample may be carry-over from other donors' samples. This CDR3 reads CASSQITLRTGELFF. For the CDR3, the DNA is TGCGCCAGCAGCCAAATCACGCTGCGCACCGGGGAGCTGTTTTTT.